Below, 28 T cell receptor beta chains from the same sample are listed, as sequenced in a study of T cell responses to AZD1222 COVID-19 vaccine. Assay used: immunoSEQ multiplex PCR; TCRdb lists only in-frame clones, some missing. This sample has about 83,000 clones, with roughly 90% found just once. The sample in question was peripheral blood, obtained on day 0 of MenACWY control vaccination. These receptors came from an adult in good health.

V is TRBV3-1 (or the pseudogene TRBV3-2) and J is TRBJ2-7; 8 bases line up with TRBD1. In germline, CDR1 is LGHDT, CDR2 YNNKEL (reference sequence). Trimming removed 6 bases from V and 1 base from J; junction bases left unmatched: 5. The CDR3 spans 14 residues. CDR3 DNA sequence: TGTGCCAGCAGTTGGACAGGGACTTCCTACGAGCAGTACTTC. Protein sequence: CASSWTGTSYEQYF.

The J gene is TRBJ2-2, the V gene TRBV2; 12 bases match TRBD2. CDR1 is SNHLY and CDR2 is FYNNEI in the germline V gene. With V trimmed by 5 bases and J by 6 bases, 4 bases remained unmatched. The CDR3 sequence is 15 residues long. The chain's CDR3 is CASSLRLAGAGELFF. In DNA, the CDR3 is TGTGCCAGCAGTTTAAGACTAGCGGGAGCCGGGGAGCTGTTTTTT.

The chain recombines TRBV19 with TRBJ1-2; D is ambiguous. The CDR3 is 13 residues long. Germline CDR1 reads LNHDA; CDR2 reads SQIVND (reference sequence). The V end lost 5 bases, the J end lost 8 bases, and 15 bases lay between the germline ends. The CDR3 is CASSALFVGGYTF. In DNA, the CDR3 is TGTGCCAGTAGTGCTTTATTCGTGGGGGGCTACACCTTC.

J is TRBJ2-4 and V is TRBV7-3, with D unresolved. Trimming took 5 bases from V and 0 from J, leaving 8 bases between them. The CDR3 covers 14 residues. Germline values: CDR1 SGHTA, CDR2 FQGTGA. The CDR3 region has the DNA TGTGCCAGCAGCCCAACACAAGCCAAAAACATTCAGTACTTC. Translated: CASSPTQAKNIQYF.

The chain has TRBV6-5 and TRBJ1-1, with a tentative D call TRBD1 (5 bases). CDR1 and CDR2 (germline): MNHEY, SVGAGI. CDR3 length equals 15 residues. V lost 7 bases and J lost 2, with 17 bases in between. The CDR3 DNA reads TGTGCCAGCACCCCAACCAAGGGGCTAAACACTGAAGCTTTCTTT. It translates to CASTPTKGLNTEAFF.

This clone was detected only a few times. The chain employs TRBV6-5 and TRBJ2-2; D remains ambiguous. In germline, CDR1 is MNHEY, CDR2 SVGAGI. The CDR3 has 12 amino acids. Trimming left V 0 bases short and J 4 bases short, with 0 bases between. This CDR3 is CASSYSTGELFF. Here the CDR3 DNA reads TGTGCCAGCAGTTACTCCACCGGGGAGCTGTTTTTT.

This clone is a singleton in its sample. The gene calls are TRBV28 and TRBJ2-7, with D hard to call. CDR1 and CDR2 (germline): MDHEN, SYDVKM. V lost 4 bases and J 0 bases, leaving 13 bases between the germline ends. This CDR3 contains 15 residues. CDR3 sequence reads: CASSSSTFSSYEQYF. The CDR3 DNA follows: TGTGCCAGCAGTTCTTCCACCTTTAGCTCCTACGAGCAGTACTTC.

The chain uses TRBV24-1 and TRBJ2-1, with 10 bases identical to TRBD2. CDR1 KGHDR and CDR2 SFDVKD come from the germline V gene. V dropped 4 bases and J dropped 9; count of bases not matched to a gene: 5. This CDR3 comprises 14 residues. CDR3 sequence reads: CATSDRGTSVEQFF. The CDR3 DNA is TGTGCCACCAGTGACCGAGGGACTAGCGTTGAGCAGTTCTTC.

Written as DNA, the CDR3 is TGTGCCAGCAGCGCACAAGGTGGCACTGAAGCTTTCTTT. It specifies CASSAQGGTEAFF. J is TRBJ1-1 and V is TRBV3-1 (or the pseudogene TRBV3-2); D gene unclear. Trimming pared 5 bases from V and 4 bases from J, leaving 11 bases between. Germline loops: CDR1 LGHDT, CDR2 YNNKEL (reference sequence). The CDR3 has 13 residues.

The chain uses TRBV7-2 and TRBJ1-2; D unclear. Germline V gene lookup returns CDR1 SGHTA and CDR2 FQGNSA. V lost 1 base to trimming and J lost 8 bases, with 17 bases between them. This CDR3 is 15 amino acids long. The CDR3 region is CASSLGRPPKRGYTF. The CDR3 nucleotides are TGTGCCAGCAGCTTAGGAAGGCCCCCTAAGCGCGGCTACACCTTC.

V gene TRBV19 combines with J gene TRBJ1-2, with unresolved D. CDR3 length: 14 residues. Germline lookup yields CDR1 LNHDA and CDR2 SQIVND (reference sequence). The V end lost 6 bases, the J end lost 8 bases, and 19 bases lay between the germline ends. CDR3 protein: CASRGVNGLRGYTF. CDR3 in DNA: TGTGCCAGTAGGGGAGTAAACGGCCTGAGGGGCTACACCTTC.

The chain combines TRBV18 with TRBJ2-1; a weak D match, TRBD2 (5 bases). Germline CDR1 is KGHSH and CDR2 is LQKENI. The CDR3 runs to 13 residues. V was pared by 6 bases and J by 7 bases, with 13 bases between. The CDR3 sequence: CASSRMEDNEQFF. The CDR3 region has the DNA TGTGCCAGCTCTCGAATGGAGGATAATGAGCAGTTCTTC.

CDR3 sequence: CASGLSTGRPGYTF. As DNA, the CDR3 is TGTGCTAGTGGTTTGTCGACAGGGAGGCCTGGCTACACCTTC. The chain employs TRBV12-5 and TRBJ1-2; TRBD1 agrees at 7 bases. Germline trimming cut 2 bases from V and 7 bases from J; bases unmatched to any gene: 7. Germline CDR1 and CDR2: LGHNT and FRNRAP. The CDR3 has 14 residues.

The V and J genes are TRBV5-1 and TRBJ1-1; D gene uncertain. Per the germline V gene, CDR1 is SGHRS and CDR2 is YFSETQ. The V and J ends lost 0 bases and 0 bases respectively, with 12 bases between them. CDR3 length equals 16 residues. CDR3 region: CASSLVSPTVNTEAFF. As DNA, the CDR3 is TGCGCCAGCAGCTTGGTTTCCCCGACGGTGAACACTGAAGCTTTCTTT. Full variable domain (remainder filled in from reference TRBV5-1 and TRBJ1-1): KAGVTQTPRYLIKTRGQQVTLSCSPISGHRSVSWYQQTPGQGLQFLFEYFSETQRNKGNFPGRFSGRQFSNSRSEMNVSTLELGDSALYLCASSLVSPTVNTEAFFGQGTRLTVV.

This clone was counted only a few times. The V gene is TRBV7-6, the J gene TRBJ2-7, with D possibly matching TRBD1 (6 bases). From germline, CDR1 is SGHVS and CDR2 FNYEAQ. V lost 6 bases, J lost 0 bases, and 15 bases lay in between. The CDR3 sequence is 15 residues long. DNA for the CDR3: TGTGCCAGCAGTCCAAGGACAGCGCTCTCCTACGAGCAGTACTTC. Translating gives CASSPRTALSYEQYF.

This chain joins TRBV10-3 and TRBJ1-3; D is unclear. Looked up from germline, CDR1 is ENHRY and CDR2 is SYGVKD. The CDR3 spans 15 residues. The V gene lost 0 bases and the J gene lost 2 bases, with 8 bases spanning the gap. The CDR3 protein is CAISESERAGNTIYF. DNA of the CDR3: TGTGCCATCAGTGAGTCAGAGAGAGCTGGAAACACCATATATTTT.

This chain uses TRBV7-9 with TRBJ1-5; D remains unclear. V gave up 1 base and J gave up 3 bases, with 10 bases separating them. Germline V lookup: CDR1 SEHNR, CDR2 FQNEAQ (reference sequence). This CDR3 contains 15 residues. The CDR3 spells CASSLGDTFNQPQHF. In DNA form, the CDR3 reads TGTGCCAGCAGCTTAGGTGACACCTTCAATCAGCCCCAGCATTTT.

A remark on this clone: This CDR3 is also generated by other DNA sequences in the sample. This chain joins TRBV12-3 or TRBV12-4 and TRBJ1-1, with 7 bases that match TRBD1. The J segment lost 2 bases and the V segment lost 10 bases, leaving 7 bases of the junction unmatched. This CDR3 is built from 13 residues. In DNA, the CDR3 is TGTGCCATTGACAGGGCTCTAAACACTGAAGCTTTCTTT. Translated: CAIDRALNTEAFF.

V usage is TRBV7-9 and J usage is TRBJ1-1; TRBD1 might be the D (5 bases). This CDR3 has 14 amino acids. The ends were cut back, 5 bases at V and 5 bases at J, with 15 bases in the middle. Germline CDR1 SEHNR, CDR2 FQNEAQ (reference sequence). The DNA of the CDR3 is TGTGCCAGCAGCCGGGGCAGGGAGGGGACTGAAGCTTTCTTT. Amino acid sequence: CASSRGREGTEAFF.

This clone was recorded once. The chain combines TRBV21-1 with TRBJ1-4. TRBV21-1 is listed as a pseudogene. The CDR3 covers 13 residues. The CDR3 region has the DNA TGTGCCAGCAGCCCATGCCGGGTGGAAAAACTGTTTTTT. Encoded protein: CASSPCRVEKLFF.

The CDR3 region is CASSSDRGPDYTGELFF. The CDR3 DNA reads TGTGCCAGCAGTTCGGACAGGGGTCCGGACTACACCGGGGAGCTGTTTTTT. The chain joins TRBV28 to TRBJ2-2; 9 bases are shared with TRBD1. From germline, CDR1 is MDHEN and CDR2 SYDVKM. V trimming: 4 bases; J trimming: 3 bases; junction bases outside the gene matches: 9. The CDR3 spans 17 residues.

CDR3 in DNA: TGTGCCAGCAGGACGGTTACCTACGAGCAGTACTTC. Amino acids: CASRTVTYEQYF. The chain employs TRBV6-5 and TRBJ2-7; D is uncertain. In germline, CDR1 is MNHEY, CDR2 SVGAGI. The CDR3 totals 12 residues. V was cut by 6 bases and J by 2 bases, with 8 bases left in between.

J is TRBJ2-5 and V is TRBV28, with TRBD2 matching over 8 bases. The CDR3 covers 15 residues. The J segment lost 5 bases and the V segment lost 6 bases, leaving 11 bases of the junction unmatched. The germline CDR1 and CDR2 sequences are MDHEN and SYDVKM. The CDR3 reads CASSYSGSWMETQYF. The CDR3 nucleotides read TGTGCCAGCAGCTACAGCGGGAGTTGGATGGAGACCCAGTACTTC.

The rearrangement uses TRBV7-2 and TRBJ2-1; 7 bases align to TRBD1. The CDR3 consists of 13 residues. The germline gives CDR1 SGHTA, CDR2 FQGNSA. Losses at the gene ends were 1 base for V and 8 bases for J; bases not matched to a gene: 2. Here the CDR3 DNA reads TGTGCCAGCAGCTTAGACAGGGGCCATGAGCAGTTCTTC. This encodes CASSLDRGHEQFF. Variable domain in full (rest from reference TRBV7-2 and TRBJ2-1): GAGVSQSPSNKVTEKGKDVELRCDPISGHTALYWYRQSLGQGLEFLIYFQGNSAPDKSGLPSDRFSAERTGGSVSTLTIQRTQQEDSAVYLCASSLDRGHEQFFGPGTRLTVL.

The CDR3 reads CASSLEQYTEAFF. CDR3 bases: TGTGCCAGCAGCTTAGAACAGTACACTGAAGCTTTCTTT. This sequence joins TRBV7-9 and TRBJ1-1, with D hard to call. Per germline, CDR1 SEHNR and CDR2 FQNEAQ (reference sequence). The CDR3 contains 13 residues. V was trimmed by 1 base and J by 3 bases, leaving 6 bases between them.

The chain carries TRBV5-1 and TRBJ2-2, with 10 positions matching TRBD2. Germline values: CDR1 SGHRS, CDR2 YFSETQ. CDR3 length: 16 amino acids. With 2 bases clipped from V and 6 bases from J, the junction kept 7 bases outside the gene matches. The CDR3 loop is CASSFLAGATAGELFF. In DNA, the CDR3 is TGCGCCAGCAGCTTCCTAGCGGGAGCGACGGCCGGGGAGCTGTTTTTT. The full variable domain, its missing parts supplied by reference TRBV5-1 and TRBJ2-2, is KAGVTQTPRYLIKTRGQQVTLSCSPISGHRSVSWYQQTPGQGLQFLFEYFSETQRNKGNFPGRFSGRQFSNSRSEMNVSTLELGDSALYLCASSFLAGATAGELFFGEGSRLTVL.

The chain carries TRBV11-1 and TRBJ2-2; D is ambiguous. The germline gives CDR1 SGHAT, CDR2 FQDESV (reference sequence). Deletions cut 5 bases from V and 5 bases from J, with 12 bases between. The CDR3 is made up of 14 amino acids. The chain's CDR3 is CASSHRWGTGELFF. The CDR3, as DNA: TGTGCCAGCAGCCATAGGTGGGGTACCGGGGAGCTGTTTTTT.

This chain connects TRBV3-1 (or the pseudogene TRBV3-2) to TRBJ2-4; D is perhaps TRBD1 (5 bases). This CDR3 comprises 13 residues. The germline CDR1 and CDR2 sequences are LGHDT and YNNKEL (reference sequence). V lost 5 bases and J 3 bases, leaving 8 bases between the germline ends. CDR3 nucleotides: TGTGCCAGCAGCTTTGACAGCAAAAACATTCAGTACTTC. Amino acid sequence: CASSFDSKNIQYF.